This TCR beta chain comes out of a study of T cells in tuberculosis (dated by TCRdb to 2017 to 2018). About the investigation overall: The study combined CD1B tetramers and high-throughput TCR immunosequencing to characterize T cells specific for the mycobacterial lipid antigen glucose monomycolate (GMM). Active tuberculosis patient PBMC were archived before or within 7 days of starting standard anti-tuberculosis treatment. In a South African clinical cohort, IGRA-negative adolescents, IGRA-positive adolescents with latent tuberculosis and adults with active tuberculosis were compared, with under eleven people in each group.

The immunoSEQ multiplex PCR assay was used to generate TCR libraries, with TCR-beta and/or TCR-alpha/delta assays applied to each sample. Amplified TCR libraries were sequenced on the Illumina high-throughput platform. Per the source publication's procedure: Clustering and dimensionality reduction were performed using pairwise TCRdist distances among GMM-specific receptors from ex vivo sorted or in vitro expanded T cells. Each clinical repertoire was assigned a mean NN-distance score, defined as the average TCRdist to the nearest 10% of tetramer-positive reference sequences. To compute GEM TCR motif frequency, the fraction of unique TCRs matching known GEM sequences by V/J usage and CDR3 length was calculated. Linear discriminant analysis with leave-one-out cross-validation, implemented in scikit-learn, was used to classify active tuberculosis. Sourced from immuneACCESS, this table was stored by TCRdb with only in-frame sequences that have V and J called. A share of the clones is absent; for the studies checked, an unresolved V gene accounts for under half, and the remainder has no known explanation. The V and J calls and clone size are taken from that table; D and trimming were inferred from the DNA. The sample yields under 50,000 clones; roughly 94% were counted once. Jointly, the top ten make up approximately 4.2% of the sample.

General conclusions and limits of the study: Smaller mean NN-distances to GMM-specific TCRs were observed in active tuberculosis TCR-alpha repertoires than in IGRA-negative controls, suggesting clonal expansion of GMM-specific TCRs. Smaller NN-distances were partly driven by shorter CDR3-alpha lengths in active tuberculosis patients, and statistical significance was not reached for the TCR-beta difference. Clinical samples were selected based on which cryopreserved specimens were available, and the active tuberculosis cases were adults whereas the controls were adolescents. Using GEM motif frequencies, a classifier achieved over 65% accuracy, whereas a classifier built on the diverse GMM-specific repertoire got to nearly 90% accuracy (AUROC about 0.9).

In light of the paper, this sample's time point label describes: new active TB diagnosis, blood taken before or within 7 days of starting treatment. The patients with active tuberculosis were newly diagnosed, HIV-seronegative South African adults aged 18 years or older. Confirmation of active tuberculosis came from positive sputum smear microscopy and/or a positive M. tuberculosis culture. Immunosequencing was performed on unsorted cryopreserved PBMC and covered some 100,000 T cells per clinical donor on average. Comment on this clone: Its antigen is currently not known. No qualities accompany the bases; no much larger clone lies one base away.

The CDR3 runs 16 residues from the cysteine to the phenylalanine. Solely the CDR3 DNA is kept, with 48 bases framed from the first base. V is pruned by 1 base and J by 3 bases, leaving 5 bases of the junction without a gene match. Sequences SGDLS (CDR1) and YYNGEE (CDR2) are obtained from the germline V gene. The chain couples TRBV9 to TRBJ2-3, with 10 middle bases fitting TRBD2. The source is an adult with tuberculosis. The sequenced sample was PBMCs, obtained at tuberculosis diagnosis. CDR3 protein: CASSVISGGATDTQYF. The sequenced DNA: TGTGCCAGCAGCGTAATCAGCGGGGGGGCTACAGATACGCAGTATTTT.